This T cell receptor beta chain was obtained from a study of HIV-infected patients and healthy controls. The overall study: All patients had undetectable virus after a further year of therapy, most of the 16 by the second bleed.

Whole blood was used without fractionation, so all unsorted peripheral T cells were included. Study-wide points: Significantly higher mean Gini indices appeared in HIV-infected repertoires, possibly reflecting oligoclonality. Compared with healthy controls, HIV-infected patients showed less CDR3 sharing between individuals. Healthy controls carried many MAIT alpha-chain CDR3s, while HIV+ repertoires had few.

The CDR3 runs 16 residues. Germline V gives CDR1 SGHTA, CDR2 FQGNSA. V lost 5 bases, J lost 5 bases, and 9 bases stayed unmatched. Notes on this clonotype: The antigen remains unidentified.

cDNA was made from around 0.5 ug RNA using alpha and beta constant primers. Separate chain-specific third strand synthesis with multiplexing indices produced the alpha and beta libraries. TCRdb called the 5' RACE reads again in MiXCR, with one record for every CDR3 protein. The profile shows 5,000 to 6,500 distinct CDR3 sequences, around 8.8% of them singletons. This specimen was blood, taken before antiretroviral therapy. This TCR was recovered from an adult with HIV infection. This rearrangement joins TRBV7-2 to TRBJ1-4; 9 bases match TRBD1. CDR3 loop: CASSHEPTGGNEKLFF. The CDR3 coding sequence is TGTGCCAGCAGCCACGAACCGACAGGGGGAAATGAAAAACTGTTTTTT.